This T cell receptor (beta chain) was identified in a study of shared clonotypes between healthy human individuals. Background on the study: Samples came from two female and three male donors aged 18 to 49.

Concerning this clone itself: Its antigen is not known.

Naive-designated CD8 cells lacked CD45RO, were positively enriched for CCR7, and omitted terminally differentiated effector memory CD45RA+ cells. Germline V lookup: CDR1 MNHEY, CDR2 SMNVEV (reference sequence). The CDR3 is 14 residues long. The germline V and J ends were trimmed by 2 bases and 7 bases, with 9 bases remaining between them. General study findings and limits: In the sorted subsets, rarefaction showed sequencing was incomplete despite large depth. Naive CD4 clonotype sharing across several donors was 4.5% to 6%.

Every subset had its genomic DNA shared out evenly among several immunoSEQ plates. Clones were sequenced by immunoSEQ multiplex PCR, and TCRdb holds only the in-frame ones, with some missing. The sample has roughly 2,000,000 clones, roughly 94% seen once. The TCR originated in a man aged 18 to 30 in good health. The sequenced material came from naive CD8+ T cells sorted from blood. J is TRBJ1-6 and V is TRBV27, with a weak D call TRBD1 (5 bases). CDR3 in amino acids: CASSLVGPNSPLHF. The CDR3 region has the DNA TGTGCCAGCAGTTTAGTGGGGCCAAATTCACCCCTCCACTTT.